Sequencing of this T cell receptor beta chain was carried out in a study of post-analysis software for immune sequencing data. Study results and limitations: The five TRBV segments detected at higher frequency in patients than in controls included TRBV5-6, TRBV5-1 and TRBV20-1.

This CDR3 contains 16 residues. V was cut by 4 bases and J by 7 bases, with 18 bases left in between. CDR1 is SGHRS, CDR2 YFSETQ, per germline. Researchers reported that TCR beta cDNA libraries carried unique molecular identifiers. TCRdb itself ran the PCR reads through MiXCR, one entry per CDR3 protein. The top ten clones hold approximately 3.6% of a sample with about 200,000 distinct CDR3 sequences, roughly 30% of them seen once. This clonotype was counted many times. Its specificity is unknown. This chain connects TRBV5-1 to TRBJ1-6; maybe TRBD1 (6 bases). This TCR was recovered from a girl under 18 with multiple sclerosis. Specimen: blood. The CDR3: CASSPRLDRENSPLHF. The CDR3 region has the DNA TGCGCCAGCAGCCCAAGATTGGACAGAGAGAATTCACCCCTCCACTTT.